One and the same sample provided the 13 T cell receptor beta chains below, sequenced in a study of shared clonotypes between healthy human individuals. Repertoires were generated with immunoSEQ multiplex PCR, while TCRdb's copy carries only in-frame clones and drops some. The sample includes about 490,000 clones, roughly 78% of them seen just once. Sequenced: PBMCs. These receptors were taken from a middle-aged woman in good health. Some clones in this sample may be carry-over from other donors' samples.

This chain joins TRBV28 and TRBJ1-1, with 9 bases fitting TRBD1. V shed 5 bases, J shed 1 base, and the junction held 11 bases outside the gene matches. CDR3 size: 17 residues. Germline V CDR1 and CDR2: MDHEN, SYDVKM. In DNA, the CDR3 is TGTGCCAGCAGTCCCGCCGGGACAGGGATTCAGAACACTGAAGCTTTCTTT. Protein: CASSPAGTGIQNTEAFF.

The chain couples TRBV2 to TRBJ2-7; the D gene is possibly TRBD1 (6 bases). V dropped 7 bases and J dropped 3 bases, with 13 bases sitting between them. The germline V gene has CDR1 SNHLY and CDR2 FYNNEI. The CDR3 covers 13 residues. The CDR3 region has the DNA TGTGCCAGCACGAAGGGGGTACTCTACGAGCAGTACTTC. The encoded protein is CASTKGVLYEQYF.

The gene calls are TRBV11-1 and TRBJ2-3; 8 bases fit TRBD2. The CDR3 covers 16 residues. From germline, CDR1 is SGHAT and CDR2 FQDESV (reference sequence). The ends lost 1 base at V and 5 bases at J; junction bases unmatched: 8. CDR3 in DNA: TGTGCCAGCAGCTTAGTAGCGGGATTACGGCAAGATACGCAGTATTTT. It is translated as CASSLVAGLRQDTQYF.

The chain combines TRBV19 with TRBJ2-7, with 13 bases aligning to TRBD2. Per germline, CDR1 LNHDA and CDR2 SQIVND (reference sequence). V lost 3 bases, J lost 4 bases, and 3 bases stayed unmatched. The CDR3 is made up of 15 amino acids. The CDR3 loop is CASSIGTSGMYEQYF. The CDR3, as DNA: TGTGCCAGTAGTATCGGGACTAGCGGGATGTACGAGCAGTACTTC.

The chain has TRBV28 and TRBJ2-5; perhaps TRBD2 as D (5 bases). The CDR3 loop spans 16 amino acids. Germline values: CDR1 MDHEN, CDR2 SYDVKM. V gave up 5 bases and J gave up 2 bases, with 18 bases separating them. The CDR3 is CASSRRTPLIQETQYF. CDR3 DNA sequence: TGTGCCAGCAGTCGAAGGACTCCTCTTATTCAAGAGACCCAGTACTTC.

The V call is TRBV19, the J call TRBJ2-1, with a tentative D call TRBD2 (6 bases). The germline CDR1 and CDR2 sequences are LNHDA and SQIVND (reference sequence). The CDR3 has 15 residues. Trimming stripped 5 bases from V and 0 bases from J, with 11 bases between. For the CDR3, the DNA is TGTGCCAGTAGTCCCCTAGCGAACTCCTACAATGAGCAGTTCTTC. Encoded protein: CASSPLANSYNEQFF. Filled out from reference TRBV19 and TRBJ2-1, the complete variable domain reads DGGITQSPKYLFRKEGQNVTLSCEQNLNHDAMYWYRQDPGQGLRLIYYSQIVNDFQKGDIAEGYSVSREKKESFPLTVTSAQKNPTAFYLCASSPLANSYNEQFFGPGTRLTVL.

The chain links TRBV9 to TRBJ1-2, with no clear D. Trimming removed 4 bases from V and 4 bases from J, with 5 bases in between. Germline CDR1 is SGDLS and CDR2 is YYNGEE. The CDR3 runs to 11 residues. CDR3 in amino acids: CASSQSYGYTF. The CDR3 DNA reads TGTGCCAGCAGCCAATCCTATGGCTACACCTTC.

J is TRBJ1-1 and V is TRBV18, with a possible D match to TRBD1 (6 bases). V was trimmed by 4 bases and J by 3 bases, leaving 9 bases between them. This CDR3 has 13 residues. CDR1 is KGHSH, CDR2 LQKENI, per germline. The CDR3 reads CASSLYRDTEAFF. For the CDR3, the DNA is TGTGCCAGCTCACTTTACAGGGACACTGAAGCTTTCTTT.

The chain joins TRBV5-1 to TRBJ2-5; 8 nucleotides line up with TRBD2. The CDR3 has 17 residues. J was trimmed by 4 bases and V by 0 bases; bases with no gene match: 11. The germline V gene has CDR1 SGHRS and CDR2 YFSETQ. CDR3 nucleotides: TGCGCCAGCAGCTTGGATCGGGGGACTAGATTACGAGAGACCCAGTACTTC. Translation gives CASSLDRGTRLRETQYF.

This chain connects TRBV2 to TRBJ1-1; 9 bases are a match to TRBD1. The CDR3 is 14 amino acids. CDR1 is SNHLY, CDR2 FYNNEI, per germline. The V segment lost 6 bases and the J segment 6 bases; nucleotides outside the gene matches: 8. In DNA form, the CDR3 reads TGTGCCAGCAGGGAAACAGGGGGCATCCCTGAAGCTTTCTTT. As protein: CASRETGGIPEAFF.

Only a few counts were recorded for this clone. V gene TRBV7-2 combines with J gene TRBJ1-5, with D uncertain. CDR1 and CDR2 (germline): SGHTA, FQGNSA. The germline V and J ends were trimmed by 3 bases and 5 bases, with 8 bases remaining between them. The CDR3 totals 13 residues. The DNA of the CDR3 is TGTGCCAGCAGCTTGGCCATTTATCAGCCCCAGCATTTT. As protein: CASSLAIYQPQHF.

V and J are TRBV5-1 and TRBJ1-1, with D possibly TRBD1 on 6 matching bases. Trimming cost V 0 bases and J 4 bases, with 7 bases left between them. The CDR3 extends over 13 amino acids. Germline V gene sequence: CDR1 SGHRS, CDR2 YFSETQ. The CDR3 region is CASSLEGGTEAFF. CDR3 DNA sequence: TGCGCCAGCAGCTTGGAGGGGGGCACTGAAGCTTTCTTT.

This clone was seen a few times. Germline and junction disagree at one end, which may indicate a read error. The chain has TRBV11-2 and TRBJ1-1; 10 bases are shared with TRBD1. The CDR3 sequence is 15 residues long. Per germline, CDR1 SGHAT and CDR2 FQNNGV. CDR3 protein: CASSLLQAGDRGFPF. For the CDR3, the DNA is TGTGCCAGCAGCTTACTTCAAGCGGGGGACAGGGGATTCCCTTTT. The full variable domain, in which reference TRBV11-2 and TRBJ1-1 provide the parts outside the CDR3, is EAGVAQSPRYKIIEKRQSVAFWCNPISGHATLYWYQQILGQGPKLLIQFQNNGVVDDSQLPKDRFSAERLKGVDSTLKIQPAKLEDSAVYLCASSLLQAGDRGFPFGQGTRLTVV.